Each of the 4 T cell receptor beta chains below was sequenced from the same sample in a study of blood T cells in healthy people across ages. Sample-barcoded 5' priming and a J-beta primer mix drove a second PCR of roughly 6 to 12 cycles. TCRdb processed the 5' RACE reads anew with MiXCR; each CDR3 protein has one entry. The data show around 780,000 distinct CDR3 sequences, with around 25% seen just once and about 3% held by the top ten. This sample also belongs to another study, concerning T cells of mothers and their children.

Specimen: blood. The receptors come from a boy younger than 18 in good health.

A few counts support this clonotype. The chain links TRBV25-1 to TRBJ2-5; D is possibly TRBD1 (5 bases). Deletions cut 1 base from V and 2 bases from J, with 8 bases between. Per the germline V gene, CDR1 is MGHDK and CDR2 is SYGVNS. The CDR3 length is 14 residues. For the CDR3, the DNA is TGTGCCAGCAGTGAATCAGGGCAGCAAGAGACCCAGTACTTC. This encodes CASSESGQQETQYF.

This chain joins TRBV15 and TRBJ1-6; unclear D gene. This CDR3 spans 13 amino acids. Deletions cut 5 bases from V and 5 bases from J, with 7 bases between. The germline V gene encodes CDR1 LNHNV and CDR2 YYDKDF (reference sequence). CDR3 DNA: TGTGCCACCAGCTTAAGGGATAATTCACCCCTCCACTTT. This sequence encodes CATSLRDNSPLHF.

This rearrangement joins TRBV20-1 to TRBJ1-1; no reliable D call. The germline CDR1 and CDR2 sequences are DFQATT and SNEGSKA (reference sequence). Trimming took 6 bases from V and 0 from J, leaving 11 bases between them. The CDR3 has 13 residues. As DNA, the CDR3 is TGCAGTGCCAGACGTTTAGTGAACACTGAAGCTTTCTTT. Translating gives CSARRLVNTEAFF.

This clonotype was seen only a few times. The J gene is TRBJ1-2, the V gene TRBV20-1; D is unresolved. Germline V gene lookup returns CDR1 DFQATT and CDR2 SNEGSKA (reference sequence). The CDR3 totals 11 residues. V was clipped by 1 base and J by 11 bases, with 11 bases between them. Here the CDR3 reads CSARVAVFYTF. The DNA of the CDR3 is TGCAGTGCTAGAGTGGCAGTTTTTTACACCTTC.